Presented here are 16 T cell receptor beta chains from one specimen sequenced in a study of blood T cells in healthy people across ages. With a J-beta primer mix and a sample-barcoded 5' primer, a second PCR ran about 6 to 11 cycles. Via MiXCR, TCRdb re-called the 5' RACE reads, giving one row per CDR3 protein. The sample has about 970,000 distinct CDR3 sequences; around 54% are singletons. Material for sequencing was blood. The receptors were sampled from a woman aged 55 to 70 in good health.

This clonotype showed up just once. The chain joins TRBV29-1 to TRBJ2-1, with 14 bases fitting TRBD2. This CDR3 is built from 15 residues. With V trimmed by 7 bases and J by 4 bases, 6 bases remained unmatched. Germline loops: CDR1 SQVTM, CDR2 ANQGSEA. The CDR3 region has the DNA TGCAGCGCTGGGACTAGCGGGAGACGGTACAATGAGCAGTTCTTC. Protein sequence: CSAGTSGRRYNEQFF.

This rearrangement joins TRBV20-1 to TRBJ1-5; D gene unclear. Trimming took 6 bases from V and 5 from J, leaving 17 bases between them. The CDR3 sequence is 14 residues long. Germline V CDR1 and CDR2: DFQATT, SNEGSKA (reference sequence). In DNA, the CDR3 is TGCAGTGCCAAACGAAGGAGCAGCGATCAGCCCCAGCATTTT. This gives the protein CSAKRRSSDQPQHF.

This clonotype was observed a single time. The chain has TRBV20-1 and TRBJ2-7; 8 bases match TRBD2. The CDR3 is 14 residues long. Per germline, CDR1 DFQATT and CDR2 SNEGSKA (reference sequence). The ends lost 0 bases at V and 0 bases at J; junction bases unmatched: 1. This CDR3 is CSARELADSYEQYF. The CDR3 bases are TGCAGTGCTAGAGAACTAGCGGACTCCTACGAGCAGTACTTC.

This rearrangement joins TRBV15 to TRBJ2-2; the match to TRBD2 covers 9 bases. The V gene's germline CDR1 is LNHNV and CDR2 YYDKDF (reference sequence). V trimming: 0 bases; J trimming: 1 base; junction bases outside the gene matches: 9. The CDR3 is 19 residues long. In DNA form, the CDR3 reads TGTGCCACCAGCAGAGATAGGGCTAGAGCGGGAGGGAACACCGGGGAGCTGTTTTTT. Protein product: CATSRDRARAGGNTGELFF.

This clonotype was observed a handful of times. The gene calls are TRBV20-1 and TRBJ2-7; 7 bases map to TRBD2. The J segment lost 4 bases and the V segment lost 6 bases, leaving 9 bases of the junction unmatched. Germline-derived CDR1 and CDR2 are DFQATT and SNEGSKA (reference sequence). The CDR3 has 13 residues. The CDR3 nucleotides are TGCAGTGCCCCTGGACTAGTTTCGTACGAGCAGTACTTC. Amino acids: CSAPGLVSYEQYF.

This chain connects TRBV28 to TRBJ2-1, with 12 bases matching TRBD2. The CDR3 runs 14 residues. Looked up from germline, CDR1 is MDHEN and CDR2 is SYDVKM. With V trimmed by 6 bases and J by 10 bases, 7 bases remained unmatched. CDR3 nucleotide sequence: TGTGCCAGCAGACTAGCGGGAGGCTCCTACGAGCAGTTCTTC. Residues: CASRLAGGSYEQFF.

This clonotype was counted only a few times. The V and J genes are TRBV18 and TRBJ1-2; D gene unclear. The CDR3 length is 13 residues. Trimming left V 2 bases short and J 2 bases short, with 6 bases between. Germline loops: CDR1 KGHSH, CDR2 LQKENI. The CDR3: CASSPEQNYGYTF. The CDR3 nucleotides read TGTGCCAGCTCACCAGAACAGAACTATGGCTACACCTTC.

The rearrangement links TRBV4-1 to TRBJ2-5; perhaps TRBD2 as D (5 bases). Germline V lookup: CDR1 MGHRA, CDR2 YSYEKL. This CDR3 contains 15 residues. V lost 0 bases and J lost 11, with 19 bases in between. CDR3 region: CASSQDLVLLGEQYF. The DNA of the CDR3 is TGCGCCAGCAGCCAAGATCTCGTCCTCCTGGGAGAGCAGTACTTC.

V is TRBV12-3 or TRBV12-4 and J is TRBJ2-1; TRBD2 might be the D (7 bases). This CDR3 has 13 amino acids. The V end was cut by 2 bases, the J end by 8 bases, with 10 bases between. The CDR3 nucleotides are TGTGCCAGCAGTTTAAGGGAGGGGGATGAGCAGTTCTTC. Amino acid sequence: CASSLREGDEQFF.

This clonotype showed up just a few times. The chain combines TRBV24-1 with TRBJ2-3; D might be TRBD2 (6 bases). Trimming removed 1 base from V and 8 bases from J, with 15 bases in between. Germline V gene lookup returns CDR1 KGHDR and CDR2 SFDVKD. The CDR3 totals 15 residues. The CDR3 DNA follows: TGTGCCACCAGTGATTTCGGACGCCAGGGAGGTACGCAGTATTTT. It translates to CATSDFGRQGGTQYF.

In regard to this clonotype: One end of the junction is discordant with germline, which a read error may explain. Here the CDR3 reads CNARVAAGSSYNEQFF. The CDR3 nucleotides read TGCAATGCTAGAGTAGCCGCCGGGAGCTCCTACAATGAGCAGTTCTTC. The V and J genes are TRBV20-1 and TRBJ2-1; TRBD2 might be the D (6 bases). The CDR3 has 16 residues. Germline V gene lookup returns CDR1 DFQATT and CDR2 SNEGSKA (reference sequence).

This clonotype was recorded a few times. This chain links TRBV7-9 with TRBJ2-5; possibly TRBD1 for D (6 bases). Germline V CDR1 and CDR2: SEHNR, FQNEAQ (reference sequence). The CDR3 loop spans 11 amino acids. The V and J ends lost 8 bases and 5 bases respectively, with 9 bases between them. CDR3 sequence: CASQGMETQYF. CDR3 sequence (DNA): TGTGCCAGCCAGGGGATGGAGACCCAGTACTTC.

V is TRBV18 and J is TRBJ2-1; D gene ambiguous. V was cut by 1 base and J by 4 bases, with 14 bases left in between. Germline CDR1 KGHSH, CDR2 LQKENI. The CDR3 is 16 amino acids. The CDR3 nucleotides are TGTGCCAGCTCACCACGAGTAACAGTGGTGTACAATGAGCAGTTCTTC. It encodes CASSPRVTVVYNEQFF.

This chain connects TRBV25-1 to TRBJ2-7; D unclear. V lost 6 bases and J lost 5, with 5 bases in between. Germline values: CDR1 MGHDK, CDR2 SYGVNS. The CDR3 sequence is 10 residues long. The CDR3 DNA sequence: TGTGCCAGCAGGCCCCACGAGCAGTACTTC. Translating gives CASRPHEQYF.

The chain couples TRBV5-5 to TRBJ2-3; 12 bases agree with TRBD2. The CDR3 has 15 amino acids. V lost 6 bases, J lost 2 bases, and 4 bases stayed unmatched. The germline gives CDR1 SGHKS, CDR2 YYEKEE (reference sequence). CDR3 amino acids: CASTRLAGDTDTQYF. CDR3 nucleotide sequence: TGTGCCAGCACCAGACTAGCGGGGGACACAGATACGCAGTATTTT.

In its sample, this clonotype was seen many times. The chain is built from TRBV2 and TRBJ1-6, with D hard to call. The V end lost 3 bases, the J end lost 9 bases, and 9 bases lay between the germline ends. Germline CDR1 and CDR2: SNHLY and FYNNEI. The CDR3 extends over 13 amino acids. The CDR3 DNA sequence: TGTGCCAGCAGTGATGGGGAACGTTCACCCCTCCACTTT. Its translation: CASSDGERSPLHF.